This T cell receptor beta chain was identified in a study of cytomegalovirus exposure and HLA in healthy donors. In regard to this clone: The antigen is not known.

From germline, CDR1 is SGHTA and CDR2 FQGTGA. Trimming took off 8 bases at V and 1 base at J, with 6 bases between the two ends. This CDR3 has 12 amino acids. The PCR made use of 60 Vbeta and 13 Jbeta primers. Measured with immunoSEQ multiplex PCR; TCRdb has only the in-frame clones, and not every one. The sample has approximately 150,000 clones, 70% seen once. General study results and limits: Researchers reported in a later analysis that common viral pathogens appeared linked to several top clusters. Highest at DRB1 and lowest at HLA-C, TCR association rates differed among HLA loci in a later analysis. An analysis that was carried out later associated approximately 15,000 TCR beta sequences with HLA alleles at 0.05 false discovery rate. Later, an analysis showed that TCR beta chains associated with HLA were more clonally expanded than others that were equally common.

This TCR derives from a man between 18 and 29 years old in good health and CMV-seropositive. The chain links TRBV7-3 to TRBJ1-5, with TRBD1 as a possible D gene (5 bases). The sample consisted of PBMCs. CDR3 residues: CASWGSNQPQHF. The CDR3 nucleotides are TGTGCCAGCTGGGGCAGCAATCAGCCCCAGCATTTT.